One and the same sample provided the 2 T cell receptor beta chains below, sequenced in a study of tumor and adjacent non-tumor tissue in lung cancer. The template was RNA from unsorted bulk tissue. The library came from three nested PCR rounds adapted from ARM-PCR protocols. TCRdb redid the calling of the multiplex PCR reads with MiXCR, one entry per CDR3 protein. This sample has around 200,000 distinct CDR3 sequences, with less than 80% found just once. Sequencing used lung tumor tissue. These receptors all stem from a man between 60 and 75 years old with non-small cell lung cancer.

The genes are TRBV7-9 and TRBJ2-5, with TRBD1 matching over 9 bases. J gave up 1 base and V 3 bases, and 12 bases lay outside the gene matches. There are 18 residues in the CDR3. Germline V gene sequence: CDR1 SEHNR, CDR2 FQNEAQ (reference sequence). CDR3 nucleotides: TGTGCCAGCAGCTTCTCATCTGGGACAGGGAGATTCCAAGAGACCCAGTACTTC. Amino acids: CASSFSSGTGRFQETQYF.

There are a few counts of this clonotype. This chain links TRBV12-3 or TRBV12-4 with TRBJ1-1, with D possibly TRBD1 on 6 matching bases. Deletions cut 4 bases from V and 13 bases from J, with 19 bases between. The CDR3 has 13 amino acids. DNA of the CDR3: TGTGCCAGCAGTTCTCCCGGGACAAGACTTGTTTTCTTT. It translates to CASSSPGTRLVFF.